This T cell receptor beta chain came from a study of T cells after posttransplantation cyclophosphamide. The germline CDR1 and CDR2 sequences are SNHLY and FYNNEI. Trimming removed 6 bases from V and 7 bases from J; junction bases left unmatched: 5. The CDR3 has 14 amino acids. Study-wide results and caveats: Later post-transplant blood repertoires were often dominated by donor CD8+ memory clones.

The naive gate required viable CD3+CD4+ or CD3+CD8+ cells with CCR7+CD45RA+CD45RO-CD95-CD27+CD28+ phenotype. A remark on this clone: Its matching antigen is unknown.

Clones were read by immunoSEQ multiplex PCR, and TCRdb kept only the in-frame ones, dropping some. This table holds over 5,500 clones, about 98% found once. Material: naive CD8+ T cells sorted from PBMCs. The sequence was obtained from a woman in her thirties in good health and a related stem cell transplant donor. This chain uses TRBV2 with TRBJ1-5; 11 bases line up with TRBD1. CDR3 DNA: TGTGCCAGCAGGATGGGACAGGGGGGACAGCCCCAGCATTTT. This translates into CASRMGQGGQPQHF.